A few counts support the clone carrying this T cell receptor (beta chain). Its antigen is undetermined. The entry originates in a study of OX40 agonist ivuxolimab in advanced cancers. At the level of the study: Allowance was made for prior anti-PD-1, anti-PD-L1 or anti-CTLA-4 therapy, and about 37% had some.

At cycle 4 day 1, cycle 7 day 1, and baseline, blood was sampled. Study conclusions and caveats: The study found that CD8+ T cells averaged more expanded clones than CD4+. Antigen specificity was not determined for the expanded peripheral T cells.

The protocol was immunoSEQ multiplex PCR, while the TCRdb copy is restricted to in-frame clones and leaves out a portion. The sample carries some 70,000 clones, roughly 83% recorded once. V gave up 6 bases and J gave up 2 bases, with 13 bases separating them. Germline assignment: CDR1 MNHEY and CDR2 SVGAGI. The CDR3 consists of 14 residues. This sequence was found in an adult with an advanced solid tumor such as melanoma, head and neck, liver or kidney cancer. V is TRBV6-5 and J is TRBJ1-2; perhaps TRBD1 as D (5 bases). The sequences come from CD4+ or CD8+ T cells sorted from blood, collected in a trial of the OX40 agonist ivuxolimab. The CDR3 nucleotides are TGTGCCAGCAGGTCCGGGACGGGGAACTATGGCTACACCTTC. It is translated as CASRSGTGNYGYTF.